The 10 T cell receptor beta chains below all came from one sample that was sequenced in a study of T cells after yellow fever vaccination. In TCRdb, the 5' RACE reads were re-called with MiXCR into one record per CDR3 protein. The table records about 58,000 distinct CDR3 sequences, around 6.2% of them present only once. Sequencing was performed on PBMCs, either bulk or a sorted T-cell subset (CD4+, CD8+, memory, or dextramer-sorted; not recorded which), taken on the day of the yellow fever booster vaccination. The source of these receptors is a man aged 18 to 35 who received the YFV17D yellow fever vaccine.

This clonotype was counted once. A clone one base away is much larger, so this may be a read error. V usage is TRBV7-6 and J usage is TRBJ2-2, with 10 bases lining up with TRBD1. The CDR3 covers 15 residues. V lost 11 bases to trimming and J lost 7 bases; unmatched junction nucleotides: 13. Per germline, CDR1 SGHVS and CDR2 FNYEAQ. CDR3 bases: TGTGCCGGCTCAAGGACAGGGGGAGAGGGCGGGGAGCTGTTTTTT. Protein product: CAGSRTGGEGGELFF.

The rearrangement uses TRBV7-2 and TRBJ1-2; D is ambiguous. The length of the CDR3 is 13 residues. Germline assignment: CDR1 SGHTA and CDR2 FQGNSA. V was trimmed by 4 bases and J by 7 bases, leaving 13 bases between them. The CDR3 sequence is CASSSLPLGGYTF. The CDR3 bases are TGTGCCAGCAGCTCATTACCCCTGGGTGGCTACACCTTC.

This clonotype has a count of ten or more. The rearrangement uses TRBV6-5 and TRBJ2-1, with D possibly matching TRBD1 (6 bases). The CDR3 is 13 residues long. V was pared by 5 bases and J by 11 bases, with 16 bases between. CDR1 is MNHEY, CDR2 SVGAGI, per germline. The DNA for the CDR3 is TGTGCCAGCAGTCCGACCACAGGGTATCAGCAGTTCTTC. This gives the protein CASSPTTGYQQFF.

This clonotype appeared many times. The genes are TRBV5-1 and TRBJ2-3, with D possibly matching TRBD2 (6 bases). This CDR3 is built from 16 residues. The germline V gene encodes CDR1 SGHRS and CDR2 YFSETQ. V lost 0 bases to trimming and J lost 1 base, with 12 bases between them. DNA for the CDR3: TGCGCCAGCAGCTTGGGAGAGCGGGCGGGCACAGATACGCAGTATTTT. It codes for CASSLGERAGTDTQYF.

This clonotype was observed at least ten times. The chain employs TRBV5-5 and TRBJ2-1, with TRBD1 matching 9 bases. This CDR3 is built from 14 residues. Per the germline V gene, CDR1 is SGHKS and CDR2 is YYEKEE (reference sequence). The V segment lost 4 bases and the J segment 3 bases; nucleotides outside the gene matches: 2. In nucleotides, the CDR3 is TGTGCCAGCAGCGCGGGACAGGGCTACAATGAGCAGTTCTTC. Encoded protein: CASSAGQGYNEQFF.

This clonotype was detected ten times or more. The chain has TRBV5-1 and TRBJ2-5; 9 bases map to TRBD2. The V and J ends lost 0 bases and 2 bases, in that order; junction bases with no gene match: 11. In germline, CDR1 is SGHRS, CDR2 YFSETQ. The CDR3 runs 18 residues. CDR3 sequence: CASSLAEGLAGLQETQYF. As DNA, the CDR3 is TGCGCCAGCAGCTTGGCCGAAGGGCTAGCGGGACTACAAGAGACCCAGTACTTC.

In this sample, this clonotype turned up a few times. The DNA for the CDR3 is TGTGCCAGCGGGCATTCGGGTCTAGCCAAAAACATTCAGTACTTC. Protein: CASGHSGLAKNIQYF. V and J are TRBV3-2 and TRBJ2-4. TRBV3-2 is termed a pseudogene. The CDR3 has 15 amino acids.

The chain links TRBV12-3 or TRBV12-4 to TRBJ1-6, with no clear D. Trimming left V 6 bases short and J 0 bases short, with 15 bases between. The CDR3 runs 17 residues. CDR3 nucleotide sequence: TGTGCCAGCAGCCGGGAACGTTTGAGCTCCTATAATTCACCCCTCCACTTT. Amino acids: CASSRERLSSYNSPLHF.

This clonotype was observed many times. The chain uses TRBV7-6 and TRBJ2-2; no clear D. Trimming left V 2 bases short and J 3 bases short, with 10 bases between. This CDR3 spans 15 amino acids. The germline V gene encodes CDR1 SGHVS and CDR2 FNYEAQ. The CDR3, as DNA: TGTGCCAGCAGCTTAAACACGGACCACACCGGGGAGCTGTTTTTT. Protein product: CASSLNTDHTGELFF.

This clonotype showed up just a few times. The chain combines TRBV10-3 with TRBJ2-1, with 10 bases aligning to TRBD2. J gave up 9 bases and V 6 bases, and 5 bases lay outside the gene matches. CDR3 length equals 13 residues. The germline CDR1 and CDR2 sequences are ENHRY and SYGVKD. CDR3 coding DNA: TGTGCCATCAGAAGCGGGGGGGCTGGTGAGCAGTTCTTC. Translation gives CAIRSGGAGEQFF.